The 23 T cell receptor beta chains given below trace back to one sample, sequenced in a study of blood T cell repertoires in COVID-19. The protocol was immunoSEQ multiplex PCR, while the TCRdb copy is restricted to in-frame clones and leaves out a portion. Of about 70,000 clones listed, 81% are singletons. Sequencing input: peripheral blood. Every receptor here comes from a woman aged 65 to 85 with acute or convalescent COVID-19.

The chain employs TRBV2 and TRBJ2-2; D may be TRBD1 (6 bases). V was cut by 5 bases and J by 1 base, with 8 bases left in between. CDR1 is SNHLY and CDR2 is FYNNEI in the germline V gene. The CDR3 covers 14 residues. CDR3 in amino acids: CASSTTGNTGELFF. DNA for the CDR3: TGTGCCAGCAGTACGACAGGGAACACCGGGGAGCTGTTTTTT.

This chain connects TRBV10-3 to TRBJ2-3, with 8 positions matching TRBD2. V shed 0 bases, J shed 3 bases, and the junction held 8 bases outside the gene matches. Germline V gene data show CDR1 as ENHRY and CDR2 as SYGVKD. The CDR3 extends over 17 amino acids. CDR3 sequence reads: CAISESSGLVGTDTQYF. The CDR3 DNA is TGTGCCATCAGTGAGTCGTCGGGACTAGTGGGGACAGATACGCAGTATTTT.

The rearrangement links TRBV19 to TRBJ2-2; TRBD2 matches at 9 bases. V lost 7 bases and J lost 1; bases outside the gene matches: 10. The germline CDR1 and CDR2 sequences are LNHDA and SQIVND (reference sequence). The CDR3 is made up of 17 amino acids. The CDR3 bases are TGTGCCAGTACCCCTCGCGGGAGGGCCGAGAACACCGGGGAGCTGTTTTTT. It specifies CASTPRGRAENTGELFF.

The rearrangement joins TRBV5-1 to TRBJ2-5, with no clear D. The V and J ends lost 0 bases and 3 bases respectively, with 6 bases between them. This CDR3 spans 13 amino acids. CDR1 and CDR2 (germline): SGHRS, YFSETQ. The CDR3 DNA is TGCGCCAGCAGCTTGGAGTCGGAAGAGACCCAGTACTTC. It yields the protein CASSLESEETQYF.

The CDR3 bases are TGTGCCATCAGCAACAGGGAAGTTGGGACTGAAGCTTTCTTT. Residues: CAISNREVGTEAFF. The chain recombines TRBV10-3 with TRBJ1-1; possibly TRBD1 for D (6 bases). Germline assignment: CDR1 ENHRY and CDR2 SYGVKD. CDR3 size: 14 residues. V was cut by 6 bases and J by 5 bases, with 16 bases left in between.

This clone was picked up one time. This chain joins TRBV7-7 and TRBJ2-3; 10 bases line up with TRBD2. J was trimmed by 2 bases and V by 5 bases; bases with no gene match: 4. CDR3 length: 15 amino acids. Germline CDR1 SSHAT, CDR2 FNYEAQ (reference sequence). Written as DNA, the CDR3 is TGTGCCAGCAGCCCCCTAGCGGGGGTCACAGATACGCAGTATTTT. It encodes CASSPLAGVTDTQYF.

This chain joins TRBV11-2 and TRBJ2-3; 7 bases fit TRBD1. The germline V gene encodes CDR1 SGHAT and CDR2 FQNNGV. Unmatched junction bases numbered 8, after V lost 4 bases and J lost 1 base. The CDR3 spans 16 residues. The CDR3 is CASSCFTQGCTDTQYF. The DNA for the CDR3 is TGTGCCAGCAGCTGCTTCACACAGGGGTGCACAGATACGCAGTATTTT.

DNA for the CDR3: TGTGCCAGCAGGAGAACCGGGACAGGGGTTCACGGCTACACCTTC. It translates to CASRRTGTGVHGYTF. The V call is TRBV6-4, the J call TRBJ1-2, with 10 bases fitting TRBD1. The trim removed 6 bases at V and 8 bases at J, leaving 12 bases unmatched. Germline values: CDR1 MRHNA, CDR2 SNTAGT. The CDR3 consists of 15 residues.

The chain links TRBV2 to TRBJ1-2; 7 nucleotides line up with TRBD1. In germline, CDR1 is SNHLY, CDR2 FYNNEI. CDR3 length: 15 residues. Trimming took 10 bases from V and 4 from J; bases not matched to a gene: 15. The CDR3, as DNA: TGTGCCAATCCGGGACAGACTTCTTCCTTCTATGGCTACACCTTC. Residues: CANPGQTSSFYGYTF.

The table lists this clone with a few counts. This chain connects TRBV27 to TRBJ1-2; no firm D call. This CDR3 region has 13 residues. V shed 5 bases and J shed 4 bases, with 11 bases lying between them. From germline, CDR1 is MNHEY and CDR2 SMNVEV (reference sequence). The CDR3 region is CASSTAGAYGYTF. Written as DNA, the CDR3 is TGTGCCAGCAGTACAGCGGGAGCCTATGGCTACACCTTC.

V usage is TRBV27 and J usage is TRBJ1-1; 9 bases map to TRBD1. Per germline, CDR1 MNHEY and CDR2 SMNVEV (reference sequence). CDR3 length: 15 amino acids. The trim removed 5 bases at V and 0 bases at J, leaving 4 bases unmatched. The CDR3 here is CASSIGTGLNTEAFF. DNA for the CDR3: TGTGCCAGCAGTATAGGGACAGGGCTGAACACTGAAGCTTTCTTT.

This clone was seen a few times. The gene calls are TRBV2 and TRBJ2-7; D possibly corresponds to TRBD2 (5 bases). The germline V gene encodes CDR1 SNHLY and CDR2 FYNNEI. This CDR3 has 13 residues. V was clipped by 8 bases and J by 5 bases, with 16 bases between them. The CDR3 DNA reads TGTGCCAGCGGGTCGGGGTTTCGGGACGAGCAGTACTTC. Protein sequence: CASGSGFRDEQYF.

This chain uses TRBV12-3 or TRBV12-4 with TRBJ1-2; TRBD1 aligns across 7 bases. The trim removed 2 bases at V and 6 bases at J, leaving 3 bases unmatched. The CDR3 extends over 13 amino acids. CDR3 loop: CASSLRDSDGYTF. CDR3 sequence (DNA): TGTGCCAGCAGTTTACGGGACAGTGATGGCTACACCTTC.

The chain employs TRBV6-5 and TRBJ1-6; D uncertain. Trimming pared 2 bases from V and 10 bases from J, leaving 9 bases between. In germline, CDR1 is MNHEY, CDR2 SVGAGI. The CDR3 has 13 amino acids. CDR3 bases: TGTGCCAGCAGTTACAGCTTTAGCTCACCCCTCCACTTT. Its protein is CASSYSFSSPLHF.

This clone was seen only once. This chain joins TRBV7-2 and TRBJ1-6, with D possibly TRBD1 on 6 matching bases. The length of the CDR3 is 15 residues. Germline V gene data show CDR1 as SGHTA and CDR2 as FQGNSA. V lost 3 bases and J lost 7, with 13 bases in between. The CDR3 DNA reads TGTGCCAGCAGCTTCCTCCGGGGGGCGAATTCACCCCTCCACTTT. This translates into CASSFLRGANSPLHF.

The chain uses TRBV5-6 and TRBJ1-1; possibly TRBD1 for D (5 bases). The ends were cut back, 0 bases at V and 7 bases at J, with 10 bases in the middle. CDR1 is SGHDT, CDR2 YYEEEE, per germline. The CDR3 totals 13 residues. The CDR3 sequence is CASSLVWGSEAFF. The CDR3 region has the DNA TGTGCCAGCAGCTTGGTTTGGGGCAGTGAAGCTTTCTTT.

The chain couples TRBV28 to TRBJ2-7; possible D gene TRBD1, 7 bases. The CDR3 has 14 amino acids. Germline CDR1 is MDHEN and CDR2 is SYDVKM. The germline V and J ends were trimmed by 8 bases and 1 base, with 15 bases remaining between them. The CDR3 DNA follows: TGTGCCAGCGGAGGGACAGCTACATCCTACGAGCAGTACTTC. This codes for CASGGTATSYEQYF.

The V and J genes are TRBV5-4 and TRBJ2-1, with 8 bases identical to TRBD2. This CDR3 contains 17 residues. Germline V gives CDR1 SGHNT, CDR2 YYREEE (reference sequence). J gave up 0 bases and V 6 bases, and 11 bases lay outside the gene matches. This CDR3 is CASNSLSGSGSYNEQFF. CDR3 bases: TGTGCCAGCAACTCACTAAGCGGGAGCGGCTCCTACAATGAGCAGTTCTTC.

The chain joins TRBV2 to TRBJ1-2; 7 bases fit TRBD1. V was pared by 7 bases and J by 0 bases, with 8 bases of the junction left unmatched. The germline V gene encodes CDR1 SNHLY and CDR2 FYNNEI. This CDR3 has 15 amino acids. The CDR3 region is CASNRGTASNYGYTF. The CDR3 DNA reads TGTGCCAGCAATAGAGGGACAGCCTCTAACTATGGCTACACCTTC.

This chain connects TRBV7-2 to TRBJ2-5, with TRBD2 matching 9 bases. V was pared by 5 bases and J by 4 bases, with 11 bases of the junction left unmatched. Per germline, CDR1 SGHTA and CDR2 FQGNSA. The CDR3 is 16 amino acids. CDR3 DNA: TGTGCCAGCAGCGGAAATAGCGGGAGACTAGGAGAGACCCAGTACTTC. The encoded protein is CASSGNSGRLGETQYF. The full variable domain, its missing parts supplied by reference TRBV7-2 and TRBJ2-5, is GAGVSQSPSNKVTEKGKDVELRCDPISGHTALYWYRQSLGQGLEFLIYFQGNSAPDKSGLPSDRFSAERTGGSVSTLTIQRTQQEDSAVYLCASSGNSGRLGETQYFGPGTRLLVL.

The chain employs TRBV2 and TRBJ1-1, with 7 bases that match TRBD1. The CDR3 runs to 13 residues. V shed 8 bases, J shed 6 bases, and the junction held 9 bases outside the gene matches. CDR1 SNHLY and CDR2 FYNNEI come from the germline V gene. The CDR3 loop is CASCGDRGSEAFF. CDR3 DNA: TGTGCCAGCTGTGGGGACAGAGGTTCTGAAGCTTTCTTT.

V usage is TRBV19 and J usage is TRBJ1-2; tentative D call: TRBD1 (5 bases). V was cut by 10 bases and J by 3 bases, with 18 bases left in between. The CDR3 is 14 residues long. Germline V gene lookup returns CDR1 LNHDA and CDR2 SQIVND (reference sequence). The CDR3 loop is CATRKKKGYYGYTF. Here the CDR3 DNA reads TGTGCCACAAGAAAAAAAAAGGGGTACTATGGCTACACCTTC.

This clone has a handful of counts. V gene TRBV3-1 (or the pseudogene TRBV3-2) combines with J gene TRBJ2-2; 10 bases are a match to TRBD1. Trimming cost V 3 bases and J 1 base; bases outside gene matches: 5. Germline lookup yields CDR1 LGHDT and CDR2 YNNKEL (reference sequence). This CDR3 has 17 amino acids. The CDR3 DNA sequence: TGTGCCAGCAGCCATTGGGGACAGGGGAGGAACACCGGGGAGCTGTTTTTT. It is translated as CASSHWGQGRNTGELFF.